This T cell receptor (beta chain) was retrieved from a study of blood T cells in healthy people across ages. Germline loops: CDR1 MDHEN, CDR2 SYDVKM. The CDR3 covers 16 residues. The junction had 9 bases not matched to a gene; V was cut back by 5 bases and J by 4 bases. Aged roughly 6 to 90, donors were systemically healthy Caucasians from Russia. Concerning this clonotype: Its antigen is unknown.

Study-level points and caveats: The study could not conclusively compare naive and antigen-experienced cells, given its unsorted PBMCs. TCR beta diversity was tightly associated with the proportion of naive T cells.

PCR was performed a second time for roughly 7 to 11 cycles using a sample-barcoded 5' primer and a J-beta primer mix. Every cDNA molecule carried a tag from a template-switch adaptor bearing 12 random nucleotides. One entry per CDR3 protein results from TCRdb running MiXCR on the 5' RACE reads. Among over a million distinct CDR3 sequences, 55% to 75% were seen once, and the ten largest hold over 5%. This TCR came from a man aged 18 to 30 in good health. Specimen: blood. V is TRBV28 and J is TRBJ2-3, with TRBD2 identical over 10 bases. CDR3 DNA: TGTGCCAGCAGTGCTCCTAGCGGGGGCAGCCCAGATACGCAGTATTTT. Protein sequence: CASSAPSGGSPDTQYF.